Listed below are T cell receptor beta chains from one sample, sequenced in a study of blood T cells in healthy people across ages. One entry per CDR3 protein results from TCRdb running MiXCR on the 5' RACE reads. The table lists about 560,000 distinct CDR3 sequences, about 28% of them singletons. In addition, the sample was reused for a study of T cells of mothers and their children.

Material: blood. The receptors stem from a boy under 10 years old in good health. Both conserved end residues are part of each CDR3. The D gene is left open where the match is weak. The listing skips clone size in some rows; elsewhere it reads once, few, many or a size class.

size: NA; D: NA; J: TRBJ2-1; V: TRBV7-6; CDR3: CASSPSPYNEQFF; DNA: TGTGCCAGCAGCCCCTCACCCTACAATGAGCAGTTCTTC
size: many; D: NA; J: TRBJ2-5; V: TRBV29-1; CDR3: CSVEPGGTQETQYF; DNA: TGCAGCGTTGAACCCGGTGGGACTCAAGAGACCCAGTACTTC
size: NA; D: TRBD2; J: TRBJ2-1; V: TRBV29-1; CDR3: CSAGGGNKGEQFF; DNA: TGCAGCGCTGGCGGGGGGAATAAGGGCGAGCAGTTCTTC
size: NA; D: NA; J: TRBJ2-1; V: TRBV5-5; CDR3: CASSLAWESYNEQFF; DNA: TGTGCCAGCAGCTTGGCGTGGGAATCCTACAATGAGCAGTTCTTC
size: NA; D: NA; J: TRBJ2-3; V: TRBV2; CDR3: CASRQDNEGDTQYF; DNA: TGTGCCAGCAGACAGGACAACGAGGGGGATACGCAGTATTTT
size: NA; D: TRBD1; J: TRBJ1-2; V: TRBV7-9; CDR3: CASSSADRGYGYTF; DNA: TGTGCCAGCAGCTCAGCCGACAGGGGCTATGGCTACACCTTC
size: NA; D: NA; J: TRBJ1-6; V: TRBV6-6; CDR3: CASSYKGALHF; DNA: TGTGCCAGCAGTTACAAGGGGGCCCTCCACTTT
size: few; D: NA; J: TRBJ2-5; V: TRBV21-1; CDR3: CASSPAGARETQYF; DNA: TGTGCCAGCTCCCCGGCGGGGGCCCGGGAGACCCAGTACTTC
size: NA; D: TRBD1; J: TRBJ1-2; V: TRBV20-1; CDR3: CSARWPGQGSPKYGYTF; DNA: TGCAGTGCTAGGTGGCCGGGACAGGGGTCCCCAAAATATGGCTACACCTTC
size: few; D: NA; J: TRBJ2-7; V: TRBV10-3; CDR3: CAISESGIVAAYEQYF; DNA: TGTGCCATCAGTGAGTCTGGTATCGTAGCGGCCTACGAGCAGTACTTC
size: few; D: NA; J: TRBJ1-1; V: TRBV29-1; CDR3: CSVRGRLNTEAFF; DNA: TGCAGCGTTCGGGGCCGATTAAACACTGAAGCTTTCTTT
size: NA; D: NA; J: TRBJ2-3; V: TRBV7-9; CDR3: CASSTTAGLARPTDTQYF; DNA: TGTGCCAGCAGCACAACCGCGGGGCTAGCGAGACCCACAGATACGCAGTATTTT
size: NA; D: TRBD2; J: TRBJ2-1; V: TRBV7-8; CDR3: CASSLGVAGGYNEQFF; DNA: TGTGCCAGCAGCTTAGGGGTAGCGGGAGGTTACAATGAGCAGTTCTTC
size: few; D: TRBD1; J: TRBJ2-5; V: TRBV5-5; CDR3: CASSLRDRGVGETQYF; DNA: TGTGCCAGCAGCTTGAGGGACAGGGGAGTTGGGGAGACCCAGTACTTC
size: few; D: TRBD1; J: TRBJ2-1; V: TRBV10-2; CDR3: CASSEGTGVNNEQFF; DNA: TGCGCCAGCAGTGAGGGGACAGGGGTAAACAATGAGCAGTTCTTC
size: few; D: NA; J: TRBJ2-5; V: TRBV4-2; CDR3: CASSQDFGVETQYF; DNA: TGTGCCAGCAGCCAAGATTTCGGGGTAGAGACCCAGTACTTC
size: NA; D: NA; J: TRBJ2-3; V: TRBV4-3; CDR3: CASSQVGTSTDTQYF; DNA: TGCGCCAGCAGCCAAGTTGGTACCAGCACAGATACGCAGTATTTT
size: NA; D: TRBD1; J: TRBJ1-1; V: TRBV29-1; CDR3: CSVEGTANTEAFF; DNA: TGCAGCGTTGAGGGGACAGCCAACACTGAAGCTTTCTTT
size: NA; D: TRBD1; J: TRBJ2-1; V: TRBV19; CDR3: CASSNTGVDEQFF; DNA: TGTGCCAGTAGTAATACAGGGGTGGATGAGCAGTTCTTC
size: few; D: NA; J: TRBJ2-1; V: TRBV3-1; CDR3: CASSQVGGAFEQFF; DNA: TGTGCCAGCAGCCAAGTCGGCGGTGCTTTTGAGCAGTTCTTC
size: many; D: NA; J: TRBJ2-6; V: TRBV25-1; CDR3: CASSDFGTGSGANVLTF; DNA: TGTGCCAGCAGTGATTTCGGTACGGGGAGTGGGGCCAACGTCCTGACTTTC
size: few; D: TRBD1; J: TRBJ2-3; V: TRBV5-1; CDR3: CASSLESGQHTNTQYF; DNA: TGCGCCAGCAGCTTGGAGTCGGGACAGCACACGAATACGCAGTATTTT
size: few; D: NA; J: TRBJ1-5; V: TRBV5-1; CDR3: CASSPGRNQGPQHF; DNA: TGCGCCAGCAGCCCCGGACGGAACCAAGGGCCCCAGCATTTT
size: once; D: NA; J: TRBJ2-2; V: TRBV9; CDR3: CASSVGGSRGTGELFF; DNA: TGTGCCAGCAGCGTAGGGGGCTCCCGGGGCACCGGGGAGCTGTTTTTT
size: few; D: TRBD2; J: TRBJ2-1; V: TRBV6-2/TRBV6-3; CDR3: CASSYSRAGVIQQFF; DNA: TGTGCCAGCAGTTACTCGAGAGCGGGAGTTATTCAGCAGTTCTTC
size: NA; D: NA; J: TRBJ2-5; V: TRBV20-1; CDR3: CSASALGNQETQYF; DNA: TGCAGTGCTAGCGCGCTAGGGAACCAAGAGACCCAGTACTTC
size: few; D: TRBD2; J: TRBJ2-7; V: TRBV29-1; CDR3: CSVGLAGSLYEQYF; DNA: TGCAGCGTTGGACTAGCGGGATCCCTCTACGAGCAGTACTTC
size: NA; D: NA; J: TRBJ2-7; V: TRBV20-1; CDR3: CSARDPPVERYEQYF; DNA: TGCAGTGCTAGAGATCCCCCCGTAGAACGGTACGAGCAGTACTTC
size: NA; D: NA; J: TRBJ2-7; V: TRBV6-6; CDR3: CASTQRAGLAPTYEQYF; DNA: TGTGCCAGCACCCAGAGAGCCGGCCTAGCGCCCACCTACGAGCAGTACTTC
size: few; D: NA; J: TRBJ1-2; V: TRBV2; CDR3: CASSEVRVGDGYTF; DNA: TGTGCCAGCAGTGAAGTGAGGGTGGGAGATGGCTACACCTTC
size: NA; D: NA; J: TRBJ2-2; V: TRBV7-9; CDR3: CASESGHTGELFF; DNA: TGTGCCAGCGAGTCAGGGCACACCGGGGAGCTGTTTTTT